Listed below are T cell receptor beta chains from one sample, sequenced in a study of cytomegalovirus exposure and HLA in healthy donors. This table comes from immunoSEQ multiplex PCR, and its TCRdb copy is limited to in-frame clones, with some not included. Here the sample spans roughly 100,000 clones, more than 80% being singletons. Material for sequencing was PBMCs. Receptors originate from a man aged 18 to 29 in good health and CMV-seronegative. CDR3s include the opening cysteine and the closing phenylalanine or tryptophan. D genes are given only for firm matches. Rows may omit the clone size; those that give it use once, few, many or a size class.

TRBJ2-7 TRBD1 few TRBV5-1 CASRPGGQGAVEQYF TGCGCCAGCAGACCGGGGGGACAGGGGGCCGTCGAGCAGTACTTC
TRBJ1-2 NA NA TRBV6-5 CATHDWGREHGYTF TGTGCCACCCACGACTGGGGCAGGGAACATGGCTACACCTTC
TRBJ2-5 TRBD2 once TRBV5-6 CASSLRLAGRRETQYF TGTGCCAGCAGCTTGAGGCTAGCGGGAAGGAGAGAGACCCAGTACTTC
TRBJ2-7 TRBD2 once TRBV28 CASSNAGVGYEQYF TGTGCCAGCTCGAACGCGGGAGTAGGCTACGAGCAGTACTTC
TRBJ2-7 TRBD1 many TRBV5-6 CASRATGTGAYEQYF TGTGCCAGCAGAGCGACTGGGACAGGGGCCTACGAGCAGTACTTC
TRBJ1-2 TRBD1 NA TRBV7-9 CASSLATGGDYGYTF TGTGCCAGCAGCTTAGCCACAGGGGGCGACTATGGCTACACCTTC
TRBJ2-7 TRBD2 NA TRBV28 CASSLQGGPREQYF TGTGCCAGCAGTTTACAGGGAGGGCCTCGCGAGCAGTACTTC
TRBJ2-1 NA NA TRBV11-2 CASSLLSTTRFYNEQFF TGTGCCAGCAGCTTACTCTCGACTACTAGATTTTACAATGAGCAGTTCTTC
TRBJ1-2 NA NA TRBV5-4 CASSLGGVNYGYTF TGTGCCAGCAGCTTGGGGGGGGTTAACTATGGCTACACCTTC
TRBJ1-1 NA NA TRBV7-2 CASSLLRKSNTEAFF TGTGCCAGCAGCCTTCTGCGGAAATCGAACACTGAAGCTTTCTTT
TRBJ2-1 NA NA TRBV28 CASSFRGRGNEQFF TGTGCCAGCAGTTTCCGGGGCAGGGGAAATGAGCAGTTCTTC
TRBJ2-5 NA few TRBV7-2 CASSLAGDSQETQYF TGTGCCAGCAGCTTAGCGGGAGATTCCCAAGAGACCCAGTACTTC
TRBJ2-7 TRBD1 NA TRBV7-8 CASSTTGTGVTYEQYF TGTGCCAGCAGCACTACCGGGACAGGGGTAACCTACGAGCAGTACTTC
TRBJ1-1 TRBD1 few TRBV7-2 CASSPGQITEAFF TGTGCCAGCAGCCCGGGACAGATCACTGAAGCTTTCTTT
TRBJ1-1 TRBD1 NA TRBV7-9 CASSHRDRGRTEAFF TGTGCCAGCAGCCATAGGGACAGGGGGCGGACTGAAGCTTTCTTT
TRBJ2-3 NA NA TRBV29-1 CSVEVVADTQYF TGCAGCGTTGAAGTCGTCGCAGATACGCAGTATTTT
TRBJ1-1 TRBD1 NA TRBV4-3 CASSPRGYTEAFF TGCGCCAGCAGCCCCAGGGGGTACACTGAAGCTTTCTTT
TRBJ1-4 NA NA TRBV27 CASSLNRAGNEKLFF TGTGCCAGCAGCCTCAACAGGGCAGGGAATGAAAAACTGTTTTTT
TRBJ2-5 NA NA TRBV9 CASSTRGLQETQYF TGTGCCAGCAGCACCCGGGGACTCCAAGAGACCCAGTACTTC
TRBJ2-2 NA NA TRBV19 CASSIPPGLTGELFF TGTGCCAGTAGTATCCCCCCGGGACTCACCGGGGAGCTGTTTTTT
TRBJ1-1 NA NA TRBV6-1 CASSEIFRGTRYTEAFF TGTGCCAGCAGTGAAATTTTCCGGGGGACCCGGTACACTGAAGCTTTCTTT
TRBJ1-1 NA few TRBV6-5 CASSYIEWTEAFF TGTGCCAGCAGTTACATCGAGTGGACTGAAGCTTTCTTT
TRBJ1-6 NA NA TRBV4-1 CASSQFTGVNSPLHF TGCGCCAGCAGCCAGTTTACGGGGGTTAATTCACCCCTCCACTTT
TRBJ2-3 TRBD2 NA TRBV7-2 CASSFFRLAPGDTQYF TGTGCCAGCAGCTTTTTTAGACTAGCGCCGGGAGATACGCAGTATTTT
TRBJ1-1 NA NA TRBV21-1 CASSKEGAMNTEAFF TGTGCCAGCAGCAAAGAAGGAGCTATGAACACTGAAGCTTTCTTT
TRBJ1-1 TRBD1 NA TRBV7-2 CASSRYRGEAFF TGTGCCAGCAGCCGTTACAGGGGAGAAGCTTTCTTT
TRBJ1-4 NA few TRBV5-6 CASSPRQARQLFF TGTGCCAGCAGCCCGCGACAGGCCCGTCAACTGTTTTTT
TRBJ1-5 NA NA TRBV19 CASTIGGGGSNQPQHF TGTGCCAGTACTATCGGGGGAGGGGGTAGCAATCAGCCCCAGCATTTT
TRBJ1-5 TRBD1 NA TRBV11-2 CASSYGQGGHQPQHF TGTGCCAGCAGCTATGGACAGGGCGGGCATCAGCCCCAGCATTTT
TRBJ2-7 NA once TRBV6-6 CASSYSRVAYEQYF TGTGCCAGCAGTTACTCGCGGGTAGCCTACGAGCAGTACTTC
TRBJ1-2 NA once TRBV9 CASSADSYGYTF TGTGCCAGCAGCGCCGACAGTTATGGCTACACCTTC
TRBJ2-4 NA NA TRBV7-8 CASSPRGYDLKNIQYF TGTGCCAGCAGCCCTCGAGGGTACGACCTCAAAAACATTCAGTACTTC
TRBJ2-5 TRBD1 NA TRBV9 CASTWGQGGRQETQYF TGTGCCAGCACATGGGGACAGGGGGGACGCCAAGAGACCCAGTACTTC
TRBJ1-2 NA NA TRBV10-3 CATLHGPGLDYGYTF TGTGCCACGCTCCATGGACCAGGGCTTGACTATGGCTACACCTTC
TRBJ1-5 NA NA TRBV6-4 CASSDSYSNQPQHF TGTGCCAGCAGTGACTCCTATAGCAATCAGCCCCAGCATTTT
TRBJ1-5 NA NA TRBV5-8 CASSFSGYSNQPQHF TGTGCCAGCAGCTTCTCGGGTTATAGCAATCAGCCCCAGCATTTT
TRBJ1-3 NA NA TRBV7-8 CASSLDSGSVAGNTIYF TGTGCCAGCAGCTTAGATTCAGGTTCAGTTGCTGGAAACACCATATATTTT
TRBJ2-5 NA NA TRBV14 CASSTRSRFGETQYF TGTGCCAGCAGCACTCGGTCTAGATTTGGGGAGACCCAGTACTTC
TRBJ2-2 NA NA TRBV7-9 CASSLGLRLNTGELFF TGTGCCAGCAGCTTAGGTTTGAGGTTGAACACCGGGGAGCTGTTTTTT
TRBJ2-7 TRBD2 NA TRBV6-5 CASSRLADSYEQYF TGTGCCAGCAGTAGACTAGCGGACTCCTACGAGCAGTACTTC
TRBJ2-3 NA few TRBV6-4 CASSDLGLSTDTQYF TGTGCCAGCAGTGATCTCGGACTCAGCACAGATACGCAGTATTTT
TRBJ1-6 NA NA TRBV19 CASSWGRSNSPLHF TGTGCCAGTAGTTGGGGCAGGTCAAATTCACCCCTCCACTTT
TRBJ1-2 NA NA TRBV5-1 CASSLTGPENGYTF TGCGCCAGCTCTCTAACTGGTCCCGAGAACGGCTACACCTTC
TRBJ1-2 NA NA TRBV6-5 CASSFLGGRGYGYTF TGTGCCAGCAGTTTTTTAGGCGGGAGGGGATATGGCTACACCTTC
TRBJ2-2 NA few TRBV7-9 CASSLPQGGELFF TGTGCCAGCAGCCTCCCGCAGGGCGGGGAGCTGTTTTTT